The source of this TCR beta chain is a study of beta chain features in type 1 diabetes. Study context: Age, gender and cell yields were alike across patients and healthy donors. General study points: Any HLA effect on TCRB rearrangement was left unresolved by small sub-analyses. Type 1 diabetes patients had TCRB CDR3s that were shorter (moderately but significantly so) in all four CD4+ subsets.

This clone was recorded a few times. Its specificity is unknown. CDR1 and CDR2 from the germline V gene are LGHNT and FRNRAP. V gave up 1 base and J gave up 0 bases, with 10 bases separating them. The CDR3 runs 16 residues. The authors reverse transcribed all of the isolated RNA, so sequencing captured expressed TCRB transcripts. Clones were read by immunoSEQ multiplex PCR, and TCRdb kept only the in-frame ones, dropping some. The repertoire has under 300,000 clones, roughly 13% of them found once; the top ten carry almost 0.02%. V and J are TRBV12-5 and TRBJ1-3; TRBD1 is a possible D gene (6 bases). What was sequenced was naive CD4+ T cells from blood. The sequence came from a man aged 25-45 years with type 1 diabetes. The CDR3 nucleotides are TGTGCTAGTGGTTTGGCTACAGGGAACTCTGGAAACACCATATATTTT. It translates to CASGLATGNSGNTIYF.